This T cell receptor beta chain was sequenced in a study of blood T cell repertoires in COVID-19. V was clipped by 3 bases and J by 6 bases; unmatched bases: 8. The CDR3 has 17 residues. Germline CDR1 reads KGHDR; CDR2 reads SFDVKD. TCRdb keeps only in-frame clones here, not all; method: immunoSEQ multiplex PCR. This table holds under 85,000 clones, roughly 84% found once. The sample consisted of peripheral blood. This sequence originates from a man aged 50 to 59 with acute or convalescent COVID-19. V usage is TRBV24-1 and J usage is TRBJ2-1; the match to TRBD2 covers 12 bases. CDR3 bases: TGTGCCACCAGTGATGCTTTGACTAGCGGGAGATTCAATGAGCAGTTCTTC. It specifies CATSDALTSGRFNEQFF.